Below are 15 T cell receptor beta chains sequenced from a single sample in a study of cytomegalovirus exposure and HLA in healthy donors. Vbeta (60) and Jbeta (13) primers were used in the PCR. Measured with immunoSEQ multiplex PCR; TCRdb has only the in-frame clones, and not every one. The sample carries approximately 190,000 clones, around 86% recorded once. The specimen sequenced was PBMCs. These receptors all come from a woman aged 50 to 65 in good health and CMV-seropositive.

A single count supports this clone. The chain links TRBV6-5 to TRBJ2-2; D perhaps matches TRBD2 (5 bases). Trimming took off 5 bases at V and 1 base at J, with 8 bases between the two ends. CDR3 length: 14 residues. The germline gives CDR1 MNHEY, CDR2 SVGAGI. This CDR3 is CASSGGLNTGELFF. The CDR3 DNA reads as TGTGCCAGCAGTGGAGGCCTGAACACCGGGGAGCTGTTTTTT.

The chain is built from TRBV19 and TRBJ2-5, with 10 bases lining up with TRBD1. The CDR3 has 14 amino acids. The ends lost 6 bases at V and 4 bases at J; junction bases unmatched: 5. Looked up from germline, CDR1 is LNHDA and CDR2 is SQIVND (reference sequence). Here the CDR3 DNA reads TGTGCCAGTAGCCTGACAGGGGGCGGAGAGACCCAGTACTTC. The encoded protein is CASSLTGGGETQYF.

The chain is built from TRBV4-3 and TRBJ2-1, with a weak D call TRBD1 (7 bases). Between the trimmed V and J ends, which lost 0 bases and 6 bases, there was a span of 12 bases. There are 15 residues in the CDR3. The germline gives CDR1 LGHNA, CDR2 YSLEER. As DNA, the CDR3 is TGCGCCAGCAGCCAAGAGGGGCAGGGGGGCAATGAGCAGTTCTTC. As protein: CASSQEGQGGNEQFF.

This chain links TRBV18 with TRBJ1-5; D unresolved. CDR1 is KGHSH and CDR2 is LQKENI in the germline V gene. V gave up 4 bases and J gave up 4 bases, with 8 bases separating them. CDR3 length: 13 residues. CDR3 in DNA: TGTGCCAGCTCACTAACAAGAAATCAGCCCCAGCATTTT. Translating gives CASSLTRNQPQHF.

V usage is TRBV29-1 and J usage is TRBJ1-2; D is perhaps TRBD1 (6 bases). Germline V gene sequence: CDR1 SQVTM, CDR2 ANQGSEA. V was pared by 7 bases and J by 1 base, with 7 bases between. The length of the CDR3 is 11 residues. The CDR3 coding sequence is TGCAGCGAAGGGGGTAACTATGGCTACACCTTC. Encoded protein: CSEGGNYGYTF.

This clone was observed a single time. This chain uses TRBV19 with TRBJ1-3; 8 bases line up with TRBD1. The V and J ends lost 6 bases and 2 bases, in that order; junction bases with no gene match: 3. This CDR3 comprises 14 residues. CDR1 is LNHDA, CDR2 SQIVND, per germline (reference sequence). The CDR3 DNA reads as TGTGCCAGTAGCCTACAGGGGGCTGGAAACACCATATATTTT. Its protein is CASSLQGAGNTIYF.

J is TRBJ2-3 and V is TRBV5-1, with 7 bases matching TRBD2. This CDR3 is built from 16 residues. Germline V gives CDR1 SGHRS, CDR2 YFSETQ. Losses at the gene ends were 0 bases for V and 4 bases for J; bases not matched to a gene: 8. The DNA for the CDR3 is TGCGCCAGCAGCTTGGTCGGCGGGAGTATGCCAGATACGCAGTATTTT. Translating it yields CASSLVGGSMPDTQYF.

CDR3 coding DNA: TGTGCCTGGAGTGGGTCCGGCCCAGCGGGGGCTTTCTTT. It encodes CAWSGSGPAGAFF. The gene calls are TRBV30 and TRBJ1-1; no clear D. CDR1 and CDR2 (germline): GTSNPN, SVGIG (reference sequence). The CDR3 is 13 amino acids. With 1 base removed from V and 11 bases from J, the gap between germline ends came to 17 bases. Using reference TRBV30 and TRBJ1-1 for the parts outside the CDR3, the full variable domain is SQTIHQWPATLVQPVGSPLSLECTVEGTSNPNLYWYRQAAGRGLQLLFYSVGIGQISSEVPQNLSASRPQDRQFILSSKKLLLSDSGFYLCAWSGSGPAGAFFGQGTRLTVV.

The chain links TRBV6-1 to TRBJ2-7; weak D call: TRBD1 (5 bases). The CDR3 runs 14 residues. Trimming removed 0 bases from V and 4 bases from J, with 10 bases in between. In germline, CDR1 is MNHNS, CDR2 SASEGT. The CDR3 is CASSEAGREYEQYF. The CDR3 DNA reads TGTGCCAGCAGTGAAGCCGGCAGGGAATACGAGCAGTACTTC.

The rearrangement uses TRBV2 and TRBJ1-6; tentative D call: TRBD1 (6 bases). V was pared by 10 bases and J by 5 bases, with 21 bases between. Germline V gene data show CDR1 as SNHLY and CDR2 as FYNNEI. The CDR3 has 16 residues. The CDR3 loop reads CATAIRGARDNSPLHF. The CDR3 DNA sequence: TGTGCCACAGCCATCCGGGGGGCGCGTGATAATTCACCCCTCCACTTT.

J is TRBJ2-7 and V is TRBV9; TRBD1 aligns across 12 bases. J was trimmed by 4 bases and V by 4 bases; bases with no gene match: 15. The CDR3 has 18 residues. Germline values: CDR1 SGDLS, CDR2 YYNGEE. CDR3 DNA: TGTGCCAGCAGCATAGAACCCGGGACAGGGGGCGAATTTTACGAGCAGTACTTC. Amino acids: CASSIEPGTGGEFYEQYF.

About this clone itself: An end of the junction differs from the germline gene, which may be a read error. The rearrangement joins TRBV7-9 to TRBJ2-3, with a tentative D call TRBD1 (5 bases). CDR1 SEHNR and CDR2 FQNEAQ come from the germline V gene (reference sequence). This CDR3 spans 14 amino acids. The CDR3 bases are TGTTCCAGCAGCTTGACAGAGTCGGCAGATACGCAGTATTTT. Translation: CSSSLTESADTQYF.

The V gene is TRBV5-6, the J gene TRBJ2-7; a weak D match, TRBD1 (5 bases). Germline assignment: CDR1 SGHDT and CDR2 YYEEEE. Trimming shortened V by 3 bases and J by 0 bases, and 10 bases separated the two germline ends. CDR3 length: 14 amino acids. CDR3 region: CASSSEGDSYEQYF. The DNA of the CDR3 is TGTGCCAGCAGCTCTGAAGGGGACTCCTACGAGCAGTACTTC.

The V gene is TRBV28, the J gene TRBJ2-3, with 7 bases lining up with TRBD1. CDR1 and CDR2 (germline): MDHEN, SYDVKM. With V trimmed by 4 bases and J by 3 bases, 10 bases remained unmatched. The CDR3 consists of 16 residues. CDR3 region: CASSSEQGSATDTQYF. DNA of the CDR3: TGTGCCAGCAGTTCGGAACAGGGGTCGGCGACAGATACGCAGTATTTT.

This chain links TRBV7-9 with TRBJ2-5; D is unclear. This CDR3 has 13 residues. Trimming pared 5 bases from V and 3 bases from J, leaving 10 bases between. Germline V lookup: CDR1 SEHNR, CDR2 FQNEAQ (reference sequence). The CDR3 sequence: CASSALKKETQYF. In nucleotides, the CDR3 is TGTGCCAGCAGCGCGTTAAAAAAAGAGACCCAGTACTTC.